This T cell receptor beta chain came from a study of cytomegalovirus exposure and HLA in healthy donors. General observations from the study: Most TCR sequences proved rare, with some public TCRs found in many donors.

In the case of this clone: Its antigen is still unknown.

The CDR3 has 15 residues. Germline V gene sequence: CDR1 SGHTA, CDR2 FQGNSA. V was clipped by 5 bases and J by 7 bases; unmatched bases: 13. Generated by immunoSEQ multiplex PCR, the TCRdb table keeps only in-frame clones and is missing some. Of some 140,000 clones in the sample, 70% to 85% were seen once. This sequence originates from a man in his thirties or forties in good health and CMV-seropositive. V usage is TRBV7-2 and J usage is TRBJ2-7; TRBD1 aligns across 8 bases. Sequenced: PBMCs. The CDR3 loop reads CASSPGGRGQSEQYF. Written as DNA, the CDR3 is TGTGCCAGCAGCCCCGGGGGCAGGGGGCAAAGTGAGCAGTACTTC.